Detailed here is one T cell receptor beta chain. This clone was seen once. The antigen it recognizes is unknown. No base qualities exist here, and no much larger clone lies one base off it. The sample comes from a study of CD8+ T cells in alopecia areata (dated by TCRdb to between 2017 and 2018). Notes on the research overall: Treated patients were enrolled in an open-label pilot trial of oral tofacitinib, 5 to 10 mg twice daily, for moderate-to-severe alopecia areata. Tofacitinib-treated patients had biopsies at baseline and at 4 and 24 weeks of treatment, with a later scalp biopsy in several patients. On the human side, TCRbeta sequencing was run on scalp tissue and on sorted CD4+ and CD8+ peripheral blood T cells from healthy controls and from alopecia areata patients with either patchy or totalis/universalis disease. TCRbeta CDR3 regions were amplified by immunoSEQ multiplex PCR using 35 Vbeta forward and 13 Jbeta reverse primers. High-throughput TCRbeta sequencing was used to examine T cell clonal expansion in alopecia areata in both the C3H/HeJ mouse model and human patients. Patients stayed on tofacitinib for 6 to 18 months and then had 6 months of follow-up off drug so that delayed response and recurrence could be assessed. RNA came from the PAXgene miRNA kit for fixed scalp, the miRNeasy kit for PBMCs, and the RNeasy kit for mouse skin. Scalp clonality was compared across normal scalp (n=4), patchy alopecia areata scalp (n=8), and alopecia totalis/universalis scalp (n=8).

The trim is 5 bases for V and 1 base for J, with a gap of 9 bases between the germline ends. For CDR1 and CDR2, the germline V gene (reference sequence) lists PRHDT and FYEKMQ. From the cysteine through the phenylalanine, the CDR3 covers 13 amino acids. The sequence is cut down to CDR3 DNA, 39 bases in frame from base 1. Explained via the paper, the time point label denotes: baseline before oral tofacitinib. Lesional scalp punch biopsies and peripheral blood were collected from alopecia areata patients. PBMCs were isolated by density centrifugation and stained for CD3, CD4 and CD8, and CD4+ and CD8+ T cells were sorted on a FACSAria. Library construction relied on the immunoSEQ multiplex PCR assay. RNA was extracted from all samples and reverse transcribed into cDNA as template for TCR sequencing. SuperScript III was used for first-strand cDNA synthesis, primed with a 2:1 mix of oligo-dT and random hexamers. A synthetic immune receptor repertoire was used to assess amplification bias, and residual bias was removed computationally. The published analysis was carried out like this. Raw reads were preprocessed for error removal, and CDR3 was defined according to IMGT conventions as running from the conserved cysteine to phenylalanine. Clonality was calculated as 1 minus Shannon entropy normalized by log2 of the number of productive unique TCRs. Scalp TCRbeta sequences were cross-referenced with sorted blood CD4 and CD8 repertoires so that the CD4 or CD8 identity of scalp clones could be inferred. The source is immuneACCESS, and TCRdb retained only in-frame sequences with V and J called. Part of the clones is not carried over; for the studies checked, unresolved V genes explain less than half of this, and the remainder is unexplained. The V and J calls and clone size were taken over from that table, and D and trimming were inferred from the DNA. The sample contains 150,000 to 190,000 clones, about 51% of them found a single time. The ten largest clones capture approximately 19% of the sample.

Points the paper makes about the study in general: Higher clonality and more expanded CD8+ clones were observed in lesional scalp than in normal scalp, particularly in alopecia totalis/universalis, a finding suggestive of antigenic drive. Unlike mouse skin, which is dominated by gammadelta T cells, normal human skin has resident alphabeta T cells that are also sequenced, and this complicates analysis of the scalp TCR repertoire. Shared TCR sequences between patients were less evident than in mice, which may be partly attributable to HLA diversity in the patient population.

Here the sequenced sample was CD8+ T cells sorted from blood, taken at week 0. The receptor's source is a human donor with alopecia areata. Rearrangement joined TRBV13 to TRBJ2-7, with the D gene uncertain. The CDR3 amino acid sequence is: CASSSQESYEQYF. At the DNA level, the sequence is TGTGCCAGCAGCAGTCAGGAGTCCTACGAGCAGTACTTC.